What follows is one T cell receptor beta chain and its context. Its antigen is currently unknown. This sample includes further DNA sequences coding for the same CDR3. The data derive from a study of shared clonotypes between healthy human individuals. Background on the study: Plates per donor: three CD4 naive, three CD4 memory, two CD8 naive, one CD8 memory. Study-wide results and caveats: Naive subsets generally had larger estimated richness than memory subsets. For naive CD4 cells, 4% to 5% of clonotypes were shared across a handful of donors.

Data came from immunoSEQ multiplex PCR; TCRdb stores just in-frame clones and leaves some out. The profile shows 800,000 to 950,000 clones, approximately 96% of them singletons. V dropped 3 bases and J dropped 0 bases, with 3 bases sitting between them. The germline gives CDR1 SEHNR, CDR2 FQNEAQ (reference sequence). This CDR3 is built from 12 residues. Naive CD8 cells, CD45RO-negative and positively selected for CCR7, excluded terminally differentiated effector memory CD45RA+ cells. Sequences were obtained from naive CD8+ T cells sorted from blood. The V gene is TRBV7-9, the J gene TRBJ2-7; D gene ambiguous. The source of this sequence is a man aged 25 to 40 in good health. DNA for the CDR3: TGTGCCAGCAGCTTGAGCTCCTACGAGCAGTACTTC. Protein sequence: CASSLSSYEQYF.